Presented here are 22 T cell receptor beta chains from one specimen sequenced in a study of shared clonotypes between healthy human individuals. Naivety among CD8 cells was defined by CD45RO negativity and positive CCR7 selection, thereby excluding terminally differentiated effector memory CD45RA+ cells. Assay used: immunoSEQ multiplex PCR; TCRdb lists only in-frame clones, some missing. The profile shows about 2.1 million clones, more than 85% of them singletons. Sequenced input: naive CD8+ T cells from PBMCs. These receptors originate from a young man in good health. Some clones in this sample may be carry-over from other donors' samples.

The gene calls are TRBV4-3 and TRBJ2-7, with D uncertain. In germline, CDR1 is LGHNA, CDR2 YSLEER. Trimming left V 0 bases short and J 5 bases short, with 5 bases between. The CDR3 is made up of 12 amino acids. Here the CDR3 reads CASSQDGDEQYF. DNA of the CDR3: TGCGCCAGCAGCCAAGATGGGGACGAGCAGTACTTC.

Comments on this clone: The sample holds other DNA sequences that translate to the same CDR3. The chain links TRBV9 to TRBJ2-7; D unclear. Germline CDR1 reads SGDLS; CDR2 reads YYNGEE. The ends were cut back, 0 bases at V and 0 bases at J, with 7 bases in the middle. The CDR3 runs 14 residues. The CDR3: CASSVGVSSYEQYF. The CDR3 nucleotides are TGTGCCAGCAGCGTAGGGGTGAGCTCCTACGAGCAGTACTTC.

This clone was observed once. The chain is built from TRBV9 and TRBJ2-1; weak D call: TRBD2 (6 bases). The V end was cut by 0 bases, the J end by 7 bases, with 11 bases between. The V gene's germline CDR1 is SGDLS and CDR2 YYNGEE. This CDR3 is 14 amino acids long. The CDR3 coding sequence is TGTGCCAGCAGCGTAGGTGGGGGGAGGAATGAGCAGTTCTTC. It codes for CASSVGGGRNEQFF.

Worth noting for this clone: This same CDR3 is encoded by further DNA sequences in the sample. This sequence joins TRBV2 and TRBJ2-3; 12 bases align to TRBD2. Germline CDR1 is SNHLY and CDR2 is FYNNEI. The J segment lost 1 base and the V segment lost 6 bases, leaving 2 bases of the junction unmatched. The length of the CDR3 is 15 residues. CDR3 amino acids: CASRRLAGGTDTQYF. The CDR3 DNA is TGTGCCAGCAGAAGACTAGCGGGAGGCACAGATACGCAGTATTTT.

The sample holds one count of this clone. V is TRBV7-9 and J is TRBJ2-2; no firm D call. Per the germline V gene, CDR1 is SEHNR and CDR2 is FQNEAQ (reference sequence). CDR3 length: 16 residues. V was shortened by 8 bases and J by 1 base, with 17 bases between the two germline ends. The CDR3 coding sequence is TGTGCCAGCCCCGGTTCGTCGGTGGGGAACACCGGGGAGCTGTTTTTT. Its protein product is CASPGSSVGNTGELFF.

The chain joins TRBV29-1 to TRBJ1-2; 8 bases are shared with TRBD1. V lost 8 bases to trimming and J lost 2 bases; unmatched junction nucleotides: 13. CDR1 is SQVTM and CDR2 is ANQGSEA in the germline V gene. The CDR3 is 15 amino acids. The CDR3 reads CSLYDRGQINYGYTF. CDR3 DNA: TGCAGCCTCTATGACAGGGGACAGATCAACTATGGCTACACCTTC.

The chain is built from TRBV30 and TRBJ2-5; 11 nucleotides match TRBD2. Germline CDR1 GTSNPN, CDR2 SVGIG (reference sequence). CDR3 size: 17 residues. V shed 0 bases, J shed 10 bases, and the junction held 16 bases outside the gene matches. The CDR3: CAWSVVLAGGSGGDQYF. The CDR3 DNA follows: TGTGCCTGGAGTGTAGTGCTAGCGGGAGGCTCGGGGGGGGACCAGTACTTC.

This clone was detected only once. The chain employs TRBV27 and TRBJ1-1, with TRBD1 matching 9 bases. The trim removed 5 bases at V and 3 bases at J, leaving 7 bases unmatched. Germline-derived CDR1 and CDR2 are MNHEY and SMNVEV (reference sequence). This CDR3 has 15 residues. Here the CDR3 DNA reads TGTGCCAGCAGTGACTACCGACAGGGGGACACTGAAGCTTTCTTT. Translation gives CASSDYRQGDTEAFF.

The chain has TRBV6-5 and TRBJ2-5, with D maybe TRBD2 (5 bases). CDR3 length equals 13 residues. V lost 2 bases and J lost 5, with 9 bases in between. The germline gives CDR1 MNHEY, CDR2 SVGAGI. The CDR3, as DNA: TGTGCCAGCAGTTACGAGGGCTGGGAGACCCAGTACTTC. This gives the protein CASSYEGWETQYF.

In this sample, this clone turned up once. The gene calls are TRBV19 and TRBJ2-7; TRBD1 is a possible D gene (5 bases). CDR3 length: 15 amino acids. V lost 0 bases, J lost 4 bases, and 13 bases lay in between. CDR1 LNHDA and CDR2 SQIVND come from the germline V gene (reference sequence). The CDR3 region has the DNA TGTGCCAGTAGTATAGAAGCCTCCAGGGAATACGAGCAGTACTTC. Translated, it gives CASSIEASREYEQYF.

The chain employs TRBV5-1 and TRBJ2-1, with 8 bases that match TRBD2. Germline CDR1 and CDR2: SGHRS and YFSETQ. J lost 8 bases, V lost 5 bases, and 12 bases had no gene match. The CDR3 loop spans 15 amino acids. The CDR3 DNA reads TGCGCCAGCAGGGAGGGACTAGGGTTTTTGGATGAGCAGTTCTTC. Translation: CASREGLGFLDEQFF.

This chain links TRBV4-3 with TRBJ2-6; D not resolved. V was clipped by 5 bases and J by 4 bases, with 15 bases between them. The V gene's germline CDR1 is LGHNA and CDR2 YSLEER. This CDR3 has 16 residues. The CDR3 DNA is TGCGCCAGCAGCGTAGGCCCCGCGTACGGGGCCAACGTCCTGACTTTC. Translation: CASSVGPAYGANVLTF.

The chain employs TRBV7-3 and TRBJ2-7; TRBD1 aligns across 7 bases. This CDR3 region has 15 residues. Germline V CDR1 and CDR2: SGHTA, FQGTGA. Trimming cost V 5 bases and J 3 bases; bases outside gene matches: 10. This CDR3 reads CASSPIPGQIYEQYF. As DNA, the CDR3 is TGTGCCAGCAGCCCAATCCCGGGACAGATCTACGAGCAGTACTTC.

The gene calls are TRBV7-9 and TRBJ2-5, with 8 bases matching TRBD1. The CDR3 is 15 residues long. CDR1 is SEHNR, CDR2 FQNEAQ, per germline (reference sequence). Trimming at V came to 5 bases and at J to 3 bases, leaving 8 bases not matched to a gene. CDR3 sequence reads: CASSQAGGLEETQYF. The CDR3 DNA is TGTGCCAGCAGCCAAGCAGGGGGCTTGGAAGAGACCCAGTACTTC. The whole variable domain, filled in from reference TRBV7-9 and TRBJ2-5, reads DTGVSQNPRHKITKRGQNVTFRCDPISEHNRLYWYRQTLGQGPEFLTYFQNEAQLEKSRLLSDRFSAERPKGSFSTLEIQRTEQGDSAMYLCASSQAGGLEETQYFGPGTRLLVL.

The chain carries TRBV19 and TRBJ2-7; maybe TRBD2 (5 bases). In germline, CDR1 is LNHDA, CDR2 SQIVND (reference sequence). Trimming stripped 3 bases from V and 2 bases from J, with 14 bases between. This CDR3 spans 15 amino acids. The DNA of the CDR3 is TGTGCCAGTAGTATCCCCGGGAAGGCCCCCTACGAGCAGTACTTC. It encodes CASSIPGKAPYEQYF.

This chain connects TRBV29-1 to TRBJ2-1; 11 bases fit TRBD2. In germline, CDR1 is SQVTM, CDR2 ANQGSEA. CDR3 size: 14 residues. V shed 6 bases, J shed 8 bases, and the junction held 9 bases outside the gene matches. In nucleotides, the CDR3 is TGCAGCGTACAAGGACTAGCGGGTTTCGATGAGCAGTTCTTC. Translating gives CSVQGLAGFDEQFF.

The chain employs TRBV9 and TRBJ1-1, with TRBD1 as a possible D gene (6 bases). The CDR3 length is 14 residues. Germline-derived CDR1 and CDR2 are SGDLS and YYNGEE. The V end lost 6 bases, the J end lost 1 base, and 13 bases lay between the germline ends. CDR3 bases: TGTGCCAGCAATCCCGGGGGACAGAACACTGAAGCTTTCTTT. Protein product: CASNPGGQNTEAFF. Full variable domain (remainder filled in from reference TRBV9 and TRBJ1-1): DSGVTQTPKHLITATGQRVTLRCSPRSGDLSVYWYQQSLDQGLQFLIQYYNGEERAKGNILERFSAQQFPDLHSELNLSSLELGDSALYFCASNPGGQNTEAFFGQGTRLTVV.

The chain couples TRBV13 to TRBJ2-7; the D gene is possibly TRBD1 (5 bases). The V and J ends lost 5 bases and 5 bases respectively, with 13 bases between them. CDR1 PRHDT and CDR2 FYEKMQ come from the germline V gene (reference sequence). This CDR3 spans 13 amino acids. CDR3 in DNA: TGTGCCAGCAGCCAGGACATCCCCCACGAGCAGTACTTC. This translates into CASSQDIPHEQYF.

The CDR3 region has the DNA TGTGCCATCGTGGGCGGACCAGGCGAGCAGTACTTC. It translates to CAIVGGPGEQYF. V is TRBV10-3 and J is TRBJ2-7, with D unclear. This CDR3 region has 12 residues. The germline V gene has CDR1 ENHRY and CDR2 SYGVKD. Trimming took 8 bases from V and 6 from J, leaving 14 bases between them.

The CDR3 sequence: CASSLGVVSTDTQYF. DNA for the CDR3: TGTGCCAGCAGCTTAGGGGTCGTTAGCACAGATACGCAGTATTTT. The genes are TRBV7-9 and TRBJ2-3; D remains ambiguous. The V gene's germline CDR1 is SEHNR and CDR2 FQNEAQ (reference sequence). This CDR3 region has 15 residues. The V end was cut by 1 base, the J end by 0 bases, with 8 bases between.

CDR3 protein: CAISESAASGNTIYF. DNA for the CDR3: TGTGCCATCAGTGAGTCGGCGGCCTCTGGAAACACCATATATTTT. The chain has TRBV10-3 and TRBJ1-3; D ambiguous. There are 15 residues in the CDR3. The germline V gene has CDR1 ENHRY and CDR2 SYGVKD. Trimming removed 0 bases from V and 0 bases from J, with 6 bases in between.

The chain is built from TRBV4-3 and TRBJ1-2; D might be TRBD1 (6 bases). The V end was cut by 1 base, the J end by 0 bases, with 15 bases between. Germline V gene lookup returns CDR1 LGHNA and CDR2 YSLEER. This CDR3 is 17 amino acids long. The CDR3 region has the DNA TGCGCCAGCAGCCAAGTAGGGAGGGGGGTGGCTAACTATGGCTACACCTTC. Translation gives CASSQVGRGVANYGYTF.